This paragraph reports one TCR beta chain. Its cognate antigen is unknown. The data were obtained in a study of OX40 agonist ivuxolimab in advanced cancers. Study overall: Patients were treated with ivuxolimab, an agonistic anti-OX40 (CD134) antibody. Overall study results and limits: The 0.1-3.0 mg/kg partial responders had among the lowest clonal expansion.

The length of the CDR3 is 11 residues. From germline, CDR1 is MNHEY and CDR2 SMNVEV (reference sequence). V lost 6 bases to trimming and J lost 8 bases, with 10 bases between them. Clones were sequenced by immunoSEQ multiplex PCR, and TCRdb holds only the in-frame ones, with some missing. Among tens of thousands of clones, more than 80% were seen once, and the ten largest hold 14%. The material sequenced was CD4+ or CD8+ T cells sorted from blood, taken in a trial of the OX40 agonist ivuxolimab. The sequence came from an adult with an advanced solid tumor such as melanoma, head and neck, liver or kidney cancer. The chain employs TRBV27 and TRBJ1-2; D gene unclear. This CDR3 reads CASRGSQGYTF. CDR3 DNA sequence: TGTGCCAGCAGGGGGAGCCAAGGCTACACCTTC.